The rows below give T cell receptor beta chains drawn from one sample of a study of T cells in Graves' hyperthyroidism and ophthalmopathy. TCRdb recomputed calls from the multiplex PCR reads with MiXCR, one row per CDR3 protein. The sample has 550,000 to 850,000 distinct CDR3 sequences; 18% are singletons. The sample consisted of blood. These receptors were collected from a woman in her 50s with Graves' hyperthyroidism that later progressed to Graves' ophthalmopathy. Both conserved end residues are part of each CDR3. D genes are given only for firm matches. Where a row states a size, it is once, few, many or the class of an expanded clone; other rows omit it.

TRBV5-1	many	TRBJ2-3	NA	TGCGCCAGCAGCCCCAAGGTCTCCGGGGGGCCTACAGATACGCAGTATTTT	CASSPKVSGGPTDTQYF
TRBV3-1	few	TRBJ2-2	TRBD2	TGTGCCAGTGAGCGGGGCACCGGGGAGCTGTTTTTT	CASERGTGELFF
TRBV19	NA	TRBJ1-5	NA	TGTGCCAGTAGTATGCAGAACAATCAGCCCCAGCATTTT	CASSMQNNQPQHF
TRBV11-2	many	TRBJ2-3	NA	TGTGCCAGCAGCTTTCCAATCGGGGGTGAAGATACGCAGTATTTT	CASSFPIGGEDTQYF
TRBV6-2/TRBV6-3	NA	TRBJ2-6	TRBD1	TGTGCCAGCAGTTACCTAATTCCCGGGACAGGGGTCCCTGGGGCCAACGTCCTGACTTTC	CASSYLIPGTGVPGANVLTF
TRBV19	few	TRBJ2-4	TRBD1	TGTGCCAGTAGTATGGGGGACAGCGTAGCCAAAAACATTCAGTACTTC	CASSMGDSVAKNIQYF
TRBV15	few	TRBJ2-1	TRBD2	TGTGCCACCAGCAGAGATTTACTAGCGGTAGGTGGCTCCTACAATGAGCAGTTCTTC	CATSRDLLAVGGSYNEQFF
TRBV7-9	NA	TRBJ2-3	TRBD2	TGTGCCAGCAGCCGCGGCCTTTTTAGCGGGGCAGGGGATACGCAGTATTTT	CASSRGLFSGAGDTQYF
TRBV20-1	NA	TRBJ2-2	TRBD1	TGCAGTGCTTATAGGGACAGGGGGCCCGGCACCGGGGAGCTGTTTTTT	CSAYRDRGPGTGELFF
TRBV6-1	many	TRBJ1-5	NA	TGTGCCAGCAGTGCCGACAGGATCCTCCGTCAGCCCCAGCATTTT	CASSADRILRQPQHF
TRBV29-1	few	TRBJ2-7	NA	TGCAGCGTTGAAAGGCCCCGGGCAGGGGGGATCGAGCAGTACTTC	CSVERPRAGGIEQYF
TRBV7-2	few	TRBJ1-2	NA	TGTGCCAGCAGCTTAGGTCTAGGGGTGAACTATGGCTACACCTTC	CASSLGLGVNYGYTF
TRBV12-3/TRBV12-4	NA	TRBJ1-1	TRBD1	TGTGCCAGCAGTGATGGGACAGGCTCTGAAGCTTTCTTT	CASSDGTGSEAFF
TRBV6-1	NA	TRBJ1-2	TRBD1	TGTGCCGGGAAGAATGCAGGGGGGAATAGCTCGGCCAACTATGGCTACACCTTC	CAGKNAGGNSSANYGYTF
TRBV3-1	NA	TRBJ1-2	NA	TGTGCCAGCAGCCAAGAAGGCAGGGAGGACTATGGCTACGCCTTC	CASSQEGREDYGYAF
TRBV11-2	many	TRBJ2-7	TRBD2	TGTGCCAGCAGCTTAGACCGCCCCCCGGGGGGAGGTACCGAGCAGTACTTC	CASSLDRPPGGGTEQYF
TRBV5-1	many	TRBJ1-6	NA	TGCGCCAGCAGCTCCCCAATGACAGAGGACATCCTAAATTCACCCCTCCACTTT	CASSSPMTEDILNSPLHF
TRBV2	many	TRBJ2-1	TRBD2	TGTGCCAGCAGTGAGCGTGCTAGCGGGGGGCCACAGCAAGGGGCCAATGAGCAGTTCTTC	CASSERASGGPQQGANEQFF
TRBV2	many	TRBJ2-6	NA	TGTGCCAGCAGCCCTCGGAGGGGGGCCTCTGGGGCCAACGTCCTGACTTTC	CASSPRRGASGANVLTF
TRBV6-1	NA	TRBJ2-1	NA	TGTGCCAGCAGTACGGACACAGACCCCAACAATGAGCAGTTCTTC	CASSTDTDPNNEQFF
TRBV19	NA	TRBJ1-1	NA	TGTGCCAGTAGTATAGAGGGCAGCGCCTGGAGTGAAGCTTTCTTT	CASSIEGSAWSEAFF
TRBV27	NA	TRBJ1-5	NA	TGTGCCAGCAGTTTATTGGGCCTAAGGGGCAATCAGCCCCAGCATTTT	CASSLLGLRGNQPQHF